This T cell receptor beta chain was sequenced for a study of cytomegalovirus exposure and HLA in healthy donors. Study-level background: From about 179 million T cells, an earlier analysis saw 110 million or so unique TCR beta sequences.

The PCR ran on 60 Vbeta and 13 Jbeta primers. Data came from immunoSEQ multiplex PCR; TCRdb stores just in-frame clones and leaves some out. The sample holds 100,000 to 150,000 clones; over 60% are singletons and the top ten take around 13%. V lost 6 bases to trimming and J lost 4 bases; unmatched junction nucleotides: 9. CDR3 length: 15 amino acids. Per the germline V gene, CDR1 is SGHTA and CDR2 is FQGNSA. As regards this clone: Its antigen is unidentified.

Findings of the study overall: The study put 150 to 200 TCR beta chains on its list as cytomegalovirus-associated. For presence/absence analyses, sequencing depth was assumed to be roughly uniform across donors.

Sequencing used PBMCs. The source of this sequence is a woman aged 55-75 years in good health and CMV-seropositive. The chain is built from TRBV7-2 and TRBJ1-2; TRBD1 aligns across 9 bases. The CDR3: CASREGGQGVYGYTF. CDR3 DNA sequence: TGTGCCAGCAGAGAGGGGGGACAGGGAGTCTATGGCTACACCTTC.